Shown below are 2 T cell receptor beta chains from a single sample sequenced in a study of T cells in women clearing cervical HPV infection (dated by TCRdb to the late 2010s). Libraries were constructed by the immunoSEQ multiplex PCR assay. This is the immuneACCESS table as TCRdb keeps it, with only in-frame sequences that have V and J called. A part of the clones is gone; compared with another copy, unresolved V genes explain less than half, and the rest is unexplained. The table for this sample records about 40,000 clones. The ten most abundant clones make up around 5.8% of the sample. Input material: blood buffy coat. These receptors were taken from a woman aged 18 to 75 with a cervical HPV16 infection that either progressed to CIN3+ or cleared (not recorded which).

As to this clone: Read coverage stops 3 residues before the CDR3 terminus; the germline J gene supplies the remainder. The chain is built from TRBV28 and TRBJ1-2; D might be TRBD1 (6 bases). Germline CDR1 MDHEN, CDR2 SYDVKM. The CDR3 runs to 15 residues. The CDR3 DNA, read in part, is TGTGCCAGCAGTTTTCCATTGACAGGACCTGGGGGC. Protein: CASSFPLTGPGG. The CDR3 in its entirety is CASSFPLTGPGGYTF.

In the case of this clone: The sequenced fragment ends 3 residues before the CDR3 boundary, so the rest is inferred from the germline J gene. The chain couples TRBV7-8 to TRBJ1-2; 9 positions match TRBD1. This CDR3 contains 16 residues. The germline V gene has CDR1 SGHVS and CDR2 FQNEAQ. V shed 8 bases, J shed 4 bases, and the junction held 14 bases outside the gene matches. The CDR3 reads CASSRPTGGLSYGYTF. The CDR3 bases that were read are TGTGCCAGCTCCCGGCCCACAGGGGGCCTCAGCTATGGC. The complete variable domain, with remaining parts taken from reference TRBV7-8 and TRBJ1-2, reads GAGVSQSPRYKVAKRGQDVALRCDPISGHVSLFWYQQALGQGPEFLTYFQNEAQLDKSGLPSDRFFAERPEGSVSTLKIQRTQQEDSAVYLCASSRPTGGLSYGYTFGSGTRLTVV.